The clone carrying this T cell receptor (beta chain) was seen only once. The antigen is unknown. An end of the junction does not agree with germline; a read error may underlie this. Each donor gave 9 to 10 milliliters of peripheral blood. This entry is derived from a study of blood T cells in healthy people across ages. Study-level results: Across the age range, TCR beta diversity per million T cells fell in a roughly linear way. Observed TCR beta diversity showed a strong correlation with the percentage of naive T cells as measured by flow cytometry.

The CDR3 is 15 amino acids. Germline V CDR1 and CDR2: MGHRA, YSYEKL. Together with a sample-barcoded 5' primer, a J-beta primer mix was included in a second PCR lasting about 6 to 11 cycles. The template-switch adaptor was a 5' adaptor with 12 random nucleotides. It tagged each cDNA molecule. TCRdb re-derived calls from the 5' RACE reads in MiXCR, one entry per CDR3 protein. Of 650,000 to 1,000,000 distinct CDR3 sequences listed, 35% to 40% are singletons. The V call is TRBV4-1, the J call TRBJ2-1, with a weak D call TRBD1 (5 bases). Input material: blood. This TCR was sampled from a man aged 18 to 29 in good health. The CDR3 DNA reads TGCGCCAGCAGCCAAGAATCCAGGGCGCCAGGTGAGCGGTTCTTC. This encodes CASSQESRAPGERFF.